A selection of T cell receptor beta chains follows, all from one sample in a study of long-term antiretroviral therapy in people with HIV. TCRdb's table, derived via immunoSEQ multiplex PCR, lists solely in-frame clones and lacks some. The sample includes over 15,000 clones, around 87% of them seen just once. The sample was unsorted PBMCs, taken 4.2 years after starting antiretroviral therapy. The receptors were gathered from a middle-aged man with HIV. The CDR3 runs from the conserved cysteine through the conserved F or W. The order of the fields is J gene, D gene, clone size, V gene, CDR3 DNA, CDR3 protein. A D gene is named only where the DNA matches it firmly. Size values are once, few and many counts, or a class for expanded clones, and some rows have none.

TRBJ2-7	TRBD1	.	TRBV4-3	TGCGCCAGCAGCCAAGAGCGACAGGGTACTTTGTCCTACGAGCAGTACTTC	CASSQERQGTLSYEQYF
TRBJ2-1	.	.	TRBV27	TGTGCCAGCAGTTTCGTCTTATTAGGGCTGGGTGAGCAGTTCTTC	CASSFVLLGLGEQFF
TRBJ2-7	.	.	TRBV11-2	TGTGCCAGCAGCTTATCGGGTGGCAGCCCCTACGAGCAGTACTTC	CASSLSGGSPYEQYF
TRBJ2-7	TRBD1	.	TRBV27	TGTGCCAGCAGTTTCCGGGCGACAGGGGGAGTTGAGCAGTACTTC	CASSFRATGGVEQYF
TRBJ1-3	.	few	TRBV7-9	TGTGCCAGCATTCCGAACTCTGGAAACACCATATATTTT	CASIPNSGNTIYF
TRBJ2-3	TRBD1	.	TRBV27	TGTGCCAGCAGTTATGGACAGGCAACAGATACGCAGTATTTT	CASSYGQATDTQYF
TRBJ2-1	.	.	TRBV5-1	TGCGCCAGCAGCTCGACAGCGTTCTCCTACAATGAGCAGTTCTTC	CASSSTAFSYNEQFF
TRBJ1-5	.	.	TRBV30	TGTGCCGGGACTGGACATCCCGAGCACCAGCCCCAGCATTTT	CAGTGHPEHQPQHF
TRBJ1-5	TRBD1	.	TRBV2	TGTGCCAGCAGTAGGACAGGTCGCAATCAGCCCCAGCATTTT	CASSRTGRNQPQHF
TRBJ1-1	.	.	TRBV9	TGTGCCAGCAGCGTAATGGTGAACACTGAAGCTTTCTTT	CASSVMVNTEAFF
TRBJ2-3	TRBD2	once	TRBV18	TGTGCCAGCTCACGGGGACTAGCGGGGGTAAGCACAGATACGCAGTATTTT	CASSRGLAGVSTDTQYF
TRBJ1-1	.	.	TRBV30	TGTGCCTGGAGTGCCCCCAAGGTGCGAGGGAACACTGAAGCTTTCTTT	CAWSAPKVRGNTEAFF
TRBJ1-5	.	once	TRBV27	TGTGCCAGCAGTTTAGTCACAGGGTATCAGCCCCAGCATTTT	CASSLVTGYQPQHF
TRBJ2-7	.	.	TRBV4-1	TGCGCCAGCAGCCAAGAAGGGGTCGTTGGATACGAGCAGTACTTC	CASSQEGVVGYEQYF
TRBJ1-6	.	.	TRBV7-6	TGTGCCAGCAGCTTGACGTTGGCAGGGGATTCACCCCTCCACTTT	CASSLTLAGDSPLHF
TRBJ2-7	TRBD2	.	TRBV5-1	TGCGCCAGCAGCTGGACTAGCGGGGGGGACGAGCAGTACTTC	CASSWTSGGDEQYF
TRBJ1-5	TRBD1	once	TRBV2	TGTGCCAGCAGCTTTGAGAGGGACAGGGAGAGTAATCAGCCCCAGCATTTT	CASSFERDRESNQPQHF
TRBJ2-7	.	.	TRBV6-5	TGTGCCAGCAGTTACGGGTCCACCCCTCTGGGAGAGCAGTACTTC	CASSYGSTPLGEQYF
TRBJ2-3	TRBD2	.	TRBV30	TGTGCCTGGAGTGTGGGTAGCGGGGAGGCAGATACGCAGTATTTT	CAWSVGSGEADTQYF
TRBJ2-7	.	.	TRBV6-6	TGTGCCAGCAATGATCGGGGCTACGAGCAGTACTTC	CASNDRGYEQYF
TRBJ2-3	TRBD1	once	TRBV5-1	TGCGCCAGCAGCTTGGGACAGGGGACCACAGATACGCAGTATTTT	CASSLGQGTTDTQYF
TRBJ2-5	.	.	TRBV5-6	TGTGCCAGCAGCTTGGGGGGGCTCCAAGAGACCCAGTACTTC	CASSLGGLQETQYF
TRBJ2-3	TRBD2	once	TRBV27	TGTGCCAGCAGTTTATATGGACTAGCGGGAACACTCTTT	CASSLYGLAGTLF
TRBJ1-1	.	.	TRBV27	TGTGCCAGCAGTCCATACCCTATCACTGAAGCTTTCTTT	CASSPYPITEAFF
TRBJ1-5	.	.	TRBV10-1	TGCGCCCGTCAAAGCAGTTTTCAGCCCCAGCATTTT	CARQSSFQPQHF
TRBJ1-2	.	.	TRBV6-5	TGTGCCAGCAGTTACTCGAGGGCAGGGGTTGGCTACACCTTC	CASSYSRAGVGYTF
TRBJ2-4	.	.	TRBV6-1	TGTGCCAGCAGTGCACAAAAAAACATTCAGTACTTC	CASSAQKNIQYF
TRBJ2-7	TRBD1	.	TRBV29-1	TGCAGCGCCCACACAGGGGCCGAGCAGTACTTC	CSAHTGAEQYF